The 26 T cell receptor beta chains in this list originate from one sample, sequenced in a study of cytomegalovirus exposure and HLA in healthy donors. Both 60 Vbeta primers and 13 Jbeta primers went into the PCR. Some clones are missing from TCRdb's copy, which holds only in-frame ones; the method was immunoSEQ multiplex PCR. The sample has 55,000 to 85,000 clones, approximately 80% seen once. Sequencing input: PBMCs. The receptors shown here come from a man younger than 35 in good health and CMV-seropositive.

This chain connects TRBV20-1 to TRBJ1-1, with D hard to call. Trimming cost V 3 bases and J 3 bases, with 5 bases left between them. CDR1 and CDR2 from the germline V gene are DFQATT and SNEGSKA (reference sequence). CDR3 length equals 11 residues. CDR3 protein: CSASGDTEAFF. The CDR3 DNA sequence: TGCAGTGCTAGCGGGGACACTGAAGCTTTCTTT.

This clone was seen once. The chain links TRBV19 to TRBJ1-5, with TRBD1 matching over 10 bases. Germline V lookup: CDR1 LNHDA, CDR2 SQIVND (reference sequence). There are 16 residues in the CDR3. Trimming took 5 bases from V and 3 from J; bases not matched to a gene: 7. The DNA of the CDR3 is TGTGCCAGTAGTCCCCGGGACAGGGGATTCAATCAGCCCCAGCATTTT. Amino acids: CASSPRDRGFNQPQHF.

This chain uses TRBV27 with TRBJ1-5; 8 positions agree with TRBD1. Germline lookup yields CDR1 MNHEY and CDR2 SMNVEV (reference sequence). The CDR3 has 14 amino acids. With V trimmed by 8 bases and J by 7 bases, 10 bases remained unmatched. The CDR3 spells CASAAQGANQPQHF. The DNA of the CDR3 is TGTGCCAGCGCCGCTCAGGGGGCTAACCAGCCCCAGCATTTT.

The J gene is TRBJ2-6, the V gene TRBV29-1; 7 bases align to TRBD2. Germline CDR1 and CDR2: SQVTM and ANQGSEA. V gave up 7 bases and J gave up 3 bases; unmatched junction bases: 0. The CDR3 consists of 12 residues. The CDR3 protein is CSAGGGANVLTF. As DNA, the CDR3 is TGCAGCGCGGGAGGTGGGGCCAACGTCCTGACTTTC.

The chain uses TRBV18 and TRBJ2-3; D is possibly TRBD2 (6 bases). Deletions cut 10 bases from V and 4 bases from J, with 15 bases between. Per germline, CDR1 KGHSH and CDR2 LQKENI. The length of the CDR3 is 13 residues. In DNA form, the CDR3 reads TGTGCCACTACTCCGGGGGTGGCAGATACGCAGTATTTT. It yields the protein CATTPGVADTQYF.

The chain is built from TRBV25-1 and TRBJ2-1, with 7 bases lining up with TRBD2. Looked up from germline, CDR1 is MGHDK and CDR2 is SYGVNS. CDR3 size: 13 residues. Trimming took 10 bases from V and 2 from J; bases not matched to a gene: 5. The CDR3 nucleotides are TGTGCCACGGGGGGTCCTCCCTACAATGAGCAGTTCTTC. This sequence encodes CATGGPPYNEQFF.

The rearrangement links TRBV5-4 to TRBJ1-3; 8 nucleotides match TRBD1. Trimming at V came to 4 bases and at J to 4 bases, leaving 10 bases not matched to a gene. The CDR3 spans 16 residues. CDR1 and CDR2 (germline): SGHNT, YYREEE (reference sequence). In DNA, the CDR3 is TGTGCCAGCAGCCTAGGAGACAGGGGCTCAGGAAACACCATATATTTT. Protein sequence: CASSLGDRGSGNTIYF.

V usage is TRBV18 and J usage is TRBJ1-5, with no clear D. Deletions cut 3 bases from V and 2 bases from J, with 5 bases between. CDR1 is KGHSH and CDR2 is LQKENI in the germline V gene. This CDR3 has 13 residues. The CDR3 spells CASSPSGNQPQHF. CDR3 coding DNA: TGTGCCAGCTCACCGTCGGGCAATCAGCCCCAGCATTTT.

The CDR3 nucleotides read TGTGCCAGCAGTTACTCGGAGCGGGGACAGGGGTACGAGCAGTACTTC. Its protein product is CASSYSERGQGYEQYF. The chain links TRBV6-5 to TRBJ2-7; 10 bases agree with TRBD1. Unmatched junction bases numbered 6, after V lost 0 bases and J lost 4 bases. The CDR3 sequence is 16 residues long. Germline V gene data show CDR1 as MNHEY and CDR2 as SVGAGI.

This chain connects TRBV7-2 to TRBJ1-5, with 8 bases lining up with TRBD1. The CDR3 has 14 amino acids. Germline CDR1 SGHTA, CDR2 FQGNSA. V shed 3 bases, J shed 7 bases, and the junction held 5 bases outside the gene matches. The chain's CDR3 is CASSFAGGAQPQHF. The CDR3 DNA reads as TGTGCCAGCAGCTTTGCAGGGGGCGCGCAGCCCCAGCATTTT.

The chain uses TRBV30 and TRBJ1-4; TRBD1 agrees at 8 bases. Germline lookup yields CDR1 GTSNPN and CDR2 SVGIG (reference sequence). This CDR3 is 12 amino acids long. Trimming cost V 7 bases and J 8 bases; bases outside gene matches: 6. CDR3 protein: CAFGQGGEKLFF. CDR3 in DNA: TGTGCCTTCGGACAGGGAGGAGAAAAACTGTTTTTT.

The V gene is TRBV2, the J gene TRBJ2-3, with D possibly matching TRBD1 (7 bases). Germline CDR1 SNHLY, CDR2 FYNNEI. This CDR3 has 16 residues. V was pared by 2 bases and J by 1 base, with 13 bases between. CDR3 nucleotide sequence: TGTGCCAGCAGTGAAATTCAGGGGGGAGGCACAGATACGCAGTATTTT. It encodes CASSEIQGGGTDTQYF.

This clone appeared once. The chain joins TRBV10-1 to TRBJ1-1; the D gene is possibly TRBD1 (6 bases). From germline, CDR1 is WNHNN and CDR2 SYGVQD (reference sequence). Between the trimmed V and J ends, which lost 6 bases and 0 bases, there was a span of 11 bases. This CDR3 is 14 amino acids long. The CDR3 bases are TGCGCCAGCAGAGCACAGGGCATGAACACTGAAGCTTTCTTT. Translated: CASRAQGMNTEAFF.

The chain has TRBV9 and TRBJ1-2; D gene unclear. CDR3 length equals 14 residues. Germline CDR1 is SGDLS and CDR2 is YYNGEE. Trimming pared 0 bases from V and 8 bases from J, leaving 14 bases between. CDR3 region: CASSVGGRSGGYTF. The DNA for the CDR3 is TGTGCCAGCAGCGTAGGCGGCAGAAGCGGCGGCTACACCTTC.

This chain uses TRBV9 with TRBJ1-3; possibly TRBD1 for D (6 bases). The CDR3 contains 15 residues. With 4 bases removed from V and 0 bases from J, the gap between germline ends came to 11 bases. Germline V lookup: CDR1 SGDLS, CDR2 YYNGEE. CDR3 in amino acids: CASSPGQTSGNTIYF. In nucleotides, the CDR3 is TGTGCCAGCAGCCCCGGACAGACCTCTGGAAACACCATATATTTT. The whole variable domain, filled in from reference TRBV9 and TRBJ1-3, reads DSGVTQTPKHLITATGQRVTLRCSPRSGDLSVYWYQQSLDQGLQFLIQYYNGEERAKGNILERFSAQQFPDLHSELNLSSLELGDSALYFCASSPGQTSGNTIYFGEGSWLTVV.

This chain connects TRBV6-1 to TRBJ2-6; D not resolved. CDR3 length: 14 amino acids. CDR1 MNHNS and CDR2 SASEGT come from the germline V gene. V lost 7 bases, J lost 0 bases, and 7 bases lay in between. DNA for the CDR3: TGTGCCAGCACTGACGGCTCTGGGGCCAACGTCCTGACTTTC. Its translation is CASTDGSGANVLTF.

The chain is built from TRBV10-1 and TRBJ2-1, with TRBD1 identical over 9 bases. The germline V gene has CDR1 WNHNN and CDR2 SYGVQD (reference sequence). Losses at the gene ends were 1 base for V and 8 bases for J; bases not matched to a gene: 9. This CDR3 comprises 16 residues. CDR3 DNA: TGCGCCAGCAGTGAGTTACCGGGACAGGGAACCTATGAGCAGTTCTTC. This sequence encodes CASSELPGQGTYEQFF.

This clone was recorded a few times. The chain links TRBV5-1 to TRBJ1-3; 9 bases map to TRBD1. V was clipped by 6 bases and J by 0 bases; unmatched bases: 7. This CDR3 region has 16 residues. Germline V gene sequence: CDR1 SGHRS, CDR2 YFSETQ. The CDR3 reads CASNGETGGSGNTIYF. CDR3 DNA sequence: TGCGCCAGCAACGGCGAGACAGGGGGCTCTGGAAACACCATATATTTT.

The chain links TRBV27 to TRBJ1-2; TRBD1 might be the D (5 bases). V dropped 11 bases and J dropped 4 bases, with 14 bases sitting between them. The germline V gene encodes CDR1 MNHEY and CDR2 SMNVEV (reference sequence). This CDR3 spans 12 amino acids. The CDR3 DNA follows: TGTGCCTCCAGAACAGGCCCCTATGGCTACACCTTC. This encodes CASRTGPYGYTF.

This chain joins TRBV27 and TRBJ2-7, with D tentatively TRBD1 (5 bases). The CDR3 runs to 14 residues. V shed 2 bases and J shed 0 bases, with 8 bases lying between them. Germline CDR1 MNHEY, CDR2 SMNVEV (reference sequence). In DNA, the CDR3 is TGTGCCAGCAGTTTAATGCAGGGCTCCTACGAGCAGTACTTC. Translating gives CASSLMQGSYEQYF.

V gene TRBV30 combines with J gene TRBJ1-5, with D perhaps TRBD1 (6 bases). The CDR3 covers 13 residues. CDR1 GTSNPN and CDR2 SVGIG come from the germline V gene (reference sequence). Trimming left V 3 bases short and J 5 bases short, with 11 bases between. CDR3: CAWSRQEDQPQHF. The CDR3 DNA reads TGTGCCTGGAGCAGACAGGAGGATCAGCCCCAGCATTTT.

The chain is built from TRBV10-1 and TRBJ2-3; maybe TRBD2 (5 bases). The germline V gene has CDR1 WNHNN and CDR2 SYGVQD (reference sequence). This CDR3 spans 14 amino acids. The ends were cut back, 0 bases at V and 6 bases at J, with 10 bases in the middle. The CDR3 reads CASSESQRPDTQYF. CDR3 nucleotide sequence: TGCGCCAGCAGTGAGTCGCAGCGGCCTGATACGCAGTATTTT.

The rearrangement joins TRBV5-4 to TRBJ1-1; 12 bases are a match to TRBD1. Germline assignment: CDR1 SGHNT and CDR2 YYREEE (reference sequence). The CDR3 runs to 15 residues. V lost 4 bases to trimming and J lost 7 bases; unmatched junction nucleotides: 8. CDR3 loop: CASSNRDRGLGEAFF. CDR3 nucleotide sequence: TGTGCCAGCAGCAACCGGGACAGGGGGCTTGGTGAAGCTTTCTTT.

This sequence joins TRBV29-1 and TRBJ2-3; unclear D gene. Germline CDR1 reads SQVTM; CDR2 reads ANQGSEA. V was clipped by 6 bases and J by 2 bases, with 6 bases between them. CDR3 length equals 11 residues. CDR3 sequence reads: CSVLYTDTQYF. The DNA of the CDR3 is TGCAGCGTCCTCTACACAGATACGCAGTATTTT.

The gene calls are TRBV6-1 and TRBJ1-1, with D perhaps TRBD1 (5 bases). V was trimmed by 6 bases and J by 6 bases, leaving 14 bases between them. From germline, CDR1 is MNHNS and CDR2 SASEGT. CDR3 length: 13 amino acids. The CDR3 DNA sequence: TGTGCCAGCAGGGACCAGGGTCTGGCTGAAGCTTTCTTT. Amino acids: CASRDQGLAEAFF.

Concerning this clone itself: One end of the junction varies from germline; a read error may be responsible. This chain joins TRBV9 and TRBJ1-5; the match to TRBD1 covers 8 bases. From germline, CDR1 is SGDLS and CDR2 YYNGEE. The CDR3 loop spans 13 amino acids. CDR3 sequence: CASSADRGGPQHF. CDR3 in DNA: TGTGCCAGCAGCGCCGACAGGGGAGGTCCCCAACATTTT.